These T cell receptor beta chains were read from a single sample in a study of blood T cell repertoires in COVID-19. Clones were read by immunoSEQ multiplex PCR, and TCRdb kept only the in-frame ones, dropping some. The sample has about 250,000 clones; about 89% are singletons. Sequencing input: peripheral blood. These receptors were collected from a man aged 30-40 years with acute or convalescent COVID-19. CDR3s include the opening cysteine and the closing phenylalanine or tryptophan. Fields, in order: clone size, D gene, V gene, J gene, CDR3 protein, CDR3 DNA. The D gene is left open where the match is weak. Size values are once, few and many counts, or a class for expanded clones, and some rows have none.

>NA|TRBD1|TRBV4-1|TRBJ1-6
CASSQPRDSYNSPLHF
TGCGCCAGCAGCCAACCCCGGGACAGCTATAATTCACCCCTCCACTTT
>once|TRBD1|TRBV18|TRBJ1-1
CASSSKDRANTEAFF
TGTGCCAGCTCATCAAAGGACAGGGCTAACACTGAAGCTTTCTTT
>NA|TRBD2|TRBV30|TRBJ2-1
CAWKPTAGEQFF
TGTGCCTGGAAGCCCACAGCGGGGGAGCAGTTCTTC
>NA|NA|TRBV24-1|TRBJ1-5
CATSEAEQNSNQPQHF
TGTGCCACCAGTGAGGCTGAACAAAATAGCAATCAGCCCCAGCATTTT
>NA|TRBD1|TRBV2|TRBJ1-4
CASNRLFRDRRATNEKLFF
TGTGCCAGCAACCGACTATTCCGGGACAGAAGAGCAACTAATGAAAAACTGTTTTTT
>NA|NA|TRBV19|TRBJ1-6
CASSKYGARETRYYNSPLHF
TGTGCCAGTAGCAAATATGGGGCCCGAGAGACTCGGTACTATAATTCACCCCTCCACTTT
>NA|NA|TRBV19|TRBJ1-5
CASRTGGGHNQPQHF
TGTGCCAGTAGAACGGGGGGTGGGCATAATCAGCCCCAGCATTTT
>once|NA|TRBV7-9|TRBJ2-5
CASSSQHYETQYF
TGTGCCAGCAGCTCCCAACACTATGAAACCCAGTACTTC
>NA|NA|TRBV9|TRBJ1-2
CASSSDRYGYTF
TGTGCCAGCAGCTCCGACAGGTATGGCTACACCTTC
>NA|NA|TRBV28|TRBJ1-1
CASSSQGMNTEAFF
TGTGCCAGCAGTTCACAGGGTATGAACACTGAAGCTTTCTTT
>NA|TRBD1|TRBV5-6|TRBJ2-3
CASSLLTGKDTQYF
TGTGCCAGCAGCTTACTGACAGGGAAAGATACGCAGTATTTT
>NA|TRBD1|TRBV7-9|TRBJ2-5
CASSLQGVGAETQYF
TGTGCCAGCAGCTTACAGGGGGTGGGGGCCGAGACCCAGTACTTC
>NA|TRBD1|TRBV30|TRBJ1-2
CAWGTGNYGYTF
TGTGCCTGGGGGACAGGGAACTATGGCTACACCTTC
>NA|TRBD2|TRBV7-8|TRBJ2-7
CASSNGLAGGYEQYF
TGTGCCAGCAGCAACGGACTAGCGGGCGGCTACGAGCAGTACTTC
>NA|NA|TRBV2|TRBJ1-6
CASMGQINSPLHF
TGTGCCAGCATGGGACAAATTAATTCACCCCTCCACTTT
>NA|NA|TRBV28|TRBJ2-3
CASRGSGRYTDTQYF
TGTGCCAGCAGGGGCTCGGGGAGATACACAGATACGCAGTATTTT
>NA|NA|TRBV19|TRBJ1-4
CASSIQGPGSRLFF
TGTGCCAGTAGTATTCAGGGGCCGGGGAGTCGACTGTTTTTT
>once|NA|TRBV28|TRBJ2-7
CASMTLATYEQYF
TGTGCCAGCATGACACTAGCCACTTACGAGCAGTACTTC
>few|NA|TRBV11-2|TRBJ2-7
CASSLDRQYSYEQYF
TGTGCCAGCAGCTTAGATAGACAGTACTCCTACGAGCAGTACTTC
>NA|NA|TRBV10-1|TRBJ2-1
CASSEWGGSSYNEQFF
TGCGCCAGCAGTGAATGGGGTGGGAGCTCCTACAATGAGCAGTTCTTC
>NA|NA|TRBV7-7|TRBJ2-7
CASSLVGVFTYEQYF
TGTGCTAGCAGCTTAGTCGGAGTTTTTACCTACGAGCAGTACTTC
>NA|NA|TRBV10-2|TRBJ2-2
CASLTQGVKTGELFF
TGCGCCAGCCTGACACAGGGAGTTAAGACCGGGGAGCTGTTTTTT
>NA|NA|TRBV3-1/TRBV3-2|TRBJ1-3
CASSQGRGSGNTIYF
TGTGCCAGCAGCCAAGGGCGAGGGTCAGGAAACACCATATATTTT
>NA|TRBD1|TRBV19|TRBJ1-5
CASRPNPGTGLQPQHF
TGTGCCAGTAGACCGAACCCCGGGACAGGACTTCAGCCCCAGCATTTT
>NA|NA|TRBV11-2|TRBJ1-6
CASSLDGSNSPLHF
TGTGCCAGCAGCTTAGATGGCAGTAATTCACCCCTCCACTTT
>NA|TRBD2|TRBV28|TRBJ2-5
CASGTSGPSKAQYF
TGTGCCAGCGGAACTAGCGGACCCTCAAAGGCCCAGTACTTC
>NA|TRBD1|TRBV19|TRBJ2-7
CASSIGGTGYEQYF
TGTGCCAGTAGTATAGGTGGGACAGGTTACGAGCAGTACTTC
>NA|TRBD1|TRBV27|TRBJ1-2
CASSLNGDSRGYTF
TGTGCCAGCAGTTTAAACGGGGACAGTCGCGGCTACACCTTC
>NA|TRBD2|TRBV7-3|TRBJ2-1
CASSLTTSGSWEQFF
TGTGCCAGCAGCTTAACTACTAGCGGGAGCTGGGAGCAGTTCTTC
>NA|NA|TRBV27|TRBJ2-5
CASRTWTRQETQYF
TGTGCCAGCAGGACCTGGACTCGCCAAGAGACCCAGTACTTC
>once|TRBD1|TRBV7-8|TRBJ1-6
CASSPGTAFNSPLHF
TGTGCCAGCAGCCCCGGGACAGCTTTTAATTCACCCCTCCACTTT
>NA|TRBD1|TRBV6-5|TRBJ1-2
CASSWTGRTDYGYTF
TGTGCCAGCAGCTGGACAGGGCGAACAGACTATGGCTACACCTTC
>NA|TRBD1|TRBV5-1|TRBJ1-6
CASRSTGNYNSPLHF
TGCGCCAGCAGATCGACAGGGAATTATAATTCACCCCTCCACTTT
>once|TRBD2|TRBV6-1|TRBJ2-1
CASSVAGTSVSNEQFF
TGTGCCAGCAGTGTGGCCGGGACTAGCGTATCCAATGAGCAGTTCTTC
>NA|TRBD1|TRBV28|TRBJ1-1
CASSLRAGTGAEAFF
TGTGCCAGCAGTTTGAGAGCCGGGACAGGGGCTGAAGCTTTCTTT
>NA|TRBD1|TRBV11-2|TRBJ1-3
CASSLTGGTGNTIYF
TGTGCCAGCAGCTTGACAGGGGGCACTGGAAACACCATATATTTT
>NA|NA|TRBV30|TRBJ1-5
CAWSRGEGQPQHF
TGTGCCTGGAGCCGGGGAGAAGGTCAGCCCCAGCATTTT
>NA|TRBD2|TRBV7-9|TRBJ2-5
CASSLDFGGQETQYF
TGTGCCAGCAGCTTAGACTTCGGGGGGCAAGAGACCCAGTACTTC
>NA|TRBD1|TRBV6-5|TRBJ1-1
CASSRRQGQNTEAFF
TGTGCCAGCAGCCGAAGACAGGGGCAGAACACTGAAGCTTTCTTT
>NA|NA|TRBV18|TRBJ2-3
CASSPRVGGTDTQYF
TGTGCCAGCTCACCGAGGGTGGGTGGCACAGATACGCAGTATTTT
>NA|NA|TRBV12-3/TRBV12-4|TRBJ1-2
CASSLLKEFGYTF
TGTGCCAGCAGTTTACTGAAAGAGTTCGGCTACACCTTC
>few|TRBD1|TRBV27|TRBJ1-2
CASSLGPGQTSFSYGYTF
TGTGCCAGCAGTTTAGGACCGGGACAGACCTCCTTCAGCTATGGCTACACCTTC
>NA|NA|TRBV27|TRBJ1-1
CASSFGQRNTEAFF
TGTGCCAGCAGTTTTGGACAGAGAAACACTGAAGCTTTCTTT
>NA|NA|TRBV6-5|TRBJ1-2
CASSLRDFNYGYTF
TGTGCCAGCAGTTTACGGGACTTTAACTATGGCTACACCTTC
>once|NA|TRBV5-5|TRBJ1-6
CASTLNSGSYNSPLHF
TGTGCCAGCACCCTCAACTCAGGCTCCTATAATTCACCCCTCCACTTT
>NA|NA|TRBV9|TRBJ1-6
CASSGSPRGWNSPLHF
TGTGCCAGCAGCGGTAGCCCCAGGGGATGGAATTCACCCCTCCACTTT
>NA|NA|TRBV6-5|TRBJ1-6
CASTQGTRNSPLHF
TGTGCCAGCACCCAGGGGACAAGGAATTCACCCCTCCACTTT
>once|TRBD1|TRBV7-8|TRBJ1-5
CASSLGQFNQPQHF
TGTGCCAGCAGCCTGGGACAGTTCAATCAGCCCCAGCATTTT
>few|TRBD2|TRBV28|TRBJ2-3
CASSTRLAGNTDTQYF
TGTGCCAGCAGCACCAGACTAGCGGGGAACACAGATACGCAGTATTTT
>NA|NA|TRBV3-1/TRBV3-2|TRBJ1-4
CASSQLRTNEKLFF
TGTGCCAGCAGTCAACTAAGAACTAATGAAAAACTGTTTTTT
>NA|TRBD2|TRBV2|TRBJ2-1
CASSGTSFEQFF
TGTGCCAGCAGTGGGACTAGCTTTGAGCAGTTCTTC
>once|TRBD2|TRBV10-1|TRBJ2-3
CASRPGTSGDTQYF
TGCGCCAGCAGGCCCGGGACTAGCGGAGATACGCAGTATTTT
>NA|TRBD1|TRBV27|TRBJ2-5
CASSLSGQGWYQETQYF
TGTGCCAGCAGTTTATCAGGACAGGGATGGTACCAAGAGACCCAGTACTTC
>NA|TRBD2|TRBV11-2|TRBJ2-7
CASSHGAGGVHEQYF
TGTGCCAGCAGCCACGGAGCGGGAGGGGTCCACGAGCAGTACTTC
>NA|NA|TRBV7-9|TRBJ2-1
CASSPGEQFF
TGTGCCAGCAGTCCCGGTGAGCAGTTCTTC
>NA|TRBD1|TRBV7-9|TRBJ2-5
CASSYRDRDKETQYF
TGTGCCAGCAGCTACCGTGACAGGGATAAAGAGACCCAGTACTTC
>NA|TRBD1|TRBV5-1|TRBJ2-2
CASSPGQGYTGELFF
TGCGCCAGCAGCCCGGGACAGGGATATACCGGGGAGCTGTTTTTT